This T cell receptor (beta chain) was identified in a study of blood T cell repertoires in COVID-19. Study summary: From the United States, Italy and Spain came samples of acute and convalescent COVID-19.

The CDR3 covers 17 residues. Trimming at V came to 4 bases and at J to 4 bases, leaving 7 bases not matched to a gene. Germline assignment: CDR1 SQVTM and CDR2 ANQGSEA. Participants, roughly 18 to 90 years old, spanned about two dozen US areas. Participants were placed into cohorts based on the clinical history they reported. The repertoire was sequenced with immunoSEQ multiplex PCR; TCRdb's copy has only in-frame clones and lacks some. The table shows a few hundred thousand clones, with 75% to 90% occurring only once. The receptor's source is a woman in her forties or fifties who had recovered from COVID-19. Sequencing was performed on PBMCs or T cells enriched from blood (not recorded which). The chain links TRBV29-1 to TRBJ2-1; 16 bases fit TRBD2. CDR3 loop: CSVAGTSGGDIYNEQFF. For the CDR3, the DNA is TGCAGCGTTGCCGGGACTAGCGGGGGGGATATTTACAATGAGCAGTTCTTC.